Listed below are T cell receptor beta chains from one sample, sequenced in a study of T cell responses to AZD1222 COVID-19 vaccine. Repertoires were generated with immunoSEQ multiplex PCR, while TCRdb's copy carries only in-frame clones and drops some. The sample holds 68,000 or so clones, roughly 90% seen once. The material was peripheral blood, obtained on day 0 of AZD1222 vaccination. The receptors derive from an adult in good health. CDR3s include the opening cysteine and the closing phenylalanine or tryptophan. The D gene is left open where the match is weak. Clone size is not always given. Where it is, it says once, few, many or a class for expanded clones.

v_call	j_call	d_call	clone_size	cdr3_nt	cdr3_aa
TRBV2	TRBJ1-1	TRBD1	.	TGTGCCAGCAGTGAGGACAGGGTGGGGACTGAAGCTTTCTTT	CASSEDRVGTEAFF
TRBV3-1/TRBV3-2	TRBJ2-7	TRBD2	.	TGTGCCAGCAGCCAAGAGGGCGGGAGGGCCGTTTACGAGCAGTACTTC	CASSQEGGRAVYEQYF
TRBV9	TRBJ1-2	.	.	TGTGCCAGCAGCGTCGGAGGGCTTAACTATGGCTACACCTTC	CASSVGGLNYGYTF
TRBV4-1	TRBJ1-1	TRBD1	.	TGCGCCAGCAGCCAGGATAACCCCCATGGGACAGGGATCGGCAGAGCTTTCTTT	CASSQDNPHGTGIGRAFF
TRBV7-6	TRBJ2-5	.	.	TGTGCCAGCAGCGACACGATGGGCGGGACCTCAAAAGGGACCCAGTACTTC	CASSDTMGGTSKGTQYF
TRBV7-9	TRBJ2-1	.	.	TGTGCCAGCAGCCCAGCAAAGCGGTTTGCCTCCTACAATGAGCAGTTCTTC	CASSPAKRFASYNEQFF
TRBV13	TRBJ2-3	TRBD2	.	TGTGCCAGCAGCTTGCGGGAGGGCCATGTAGATACGCAGTATTTT	CASSLREGHVDTQYF
TRBV27	TRBJ1-5	.	.	TGTGCGACCAGCCCGGGGGTAAATGATCAGCCCCAGCATTTT	CATSPGVNDQPQHF
TRBV15	TRBJ2-1	.	once	TGTGCCACCAGCAGAGCGGGAATCCCCTACAATGAGCAGTTCTTC	CATSRAGIPYNEQFF
TRBV28	TRBJ1-6	.	.	TGTGCCAGCGTCGGCAATTCACCCCTCCACTTT	CASVGNSPLHF
TRBV27	TRBJ1-1	.	.	TGTGCCAGCAGTTTACTGAAGGGAACGAACACTGAAGCTTTCTTT	CASSLLKGTNTEAFF
TRBV28	TRBJ1-4	TRBD1	.	TGTGCCGGAAAAAGCGCGGACAGGGGAGGAGAAAAACTGTTTTTT	CAGKSADRGGEKLFF
TRBV5-4	TRBJ1-6	.	once	TGTGCCAGCAGCCCGGGGCCCGTCTCCTATAATTCACCCCTCCACTTT	CASSPGPVSYNSPLHF
TRBV7-9	TRBJ1-1	.	.	TGTGCCAGCAGCCTAGACAGGTCAGCCACTGAAGCTTTCTTT	CASSLDRSATEAFF
TRBV29-1	TRBJ1-2	.	.	TGCAGCGTCCATGACGGGAACTATGGCTACACCTTC	CSVHDGNYGYTF
TRBV27	TRBJ2-2	.	.	TGTGCCAGCAGCCCGAGATGGTTCGGCCAAAACACCGGGGAGCTGTTTTTT	CASSPRWFGQNTGELFF
TRBV6-5	TRBJ1-1	TRBD1	once	TGTGCCAGCAGCAGGACAGGGACTGAAGCTTTCTTT	CASSRTGTEAFF
TRBV21-1	TRBJ1-2	.	.	TGTGCCAGCAGCACGGTTATCTATGGCTACACCTTC	CASSTVIYGYTF
TRBV6-2/TRBV6-3	TRBJ2-1	.	once	TGTGCCAGCAGTGATAGTCTCTTAACCCCCAATGAGCAGTTCTTC	CASSDSLLTPNEQFF
TRBV7-2	TRBJ2-1	TRBD2	.	TGTGCCAGCAGCTTAATTCGAGGGACTAGAATGGTCCATGAGCAGTTCTTC	CASSLIRGTRMVHEQFF
TRBV19	TRBJ1-5	.	medium-sized	TGTGCCAGTAGTATTGGGGGGGGGAGACTCTACAATCAGCCCCAGCATTTT	CASSIGGGRLYNQPQHF
TRBV6-4	TRBJ2-2	TRBD1	.	TGTGCCAGCAGGGCAGGGGGTACCGGGGAGCTGTTTTTT	CASRAGGTGELFF
TRBV29-1	TRBJ2-1	.	few	TGCAGCGTTGATGGGTACGGCCGTCACCAAACTGACTACAATGAGCAGTTCTTC	CSVDGYGRHQTDYNEQFF
TRBV7-2	TRBJ1-3	.	once	TGTGCCAGCAGCTTAGTTGGGCTACTGGGCTCTGGAAACACCATATATTTT	CASSLVGLLGSGNTIYF
TRBV28	TRBJ2-7	TRBD1	.	TGTGCCAGCGCCAACAGGGGGGCCCAAACCTACGAGCAGTACTTC	CASANRGAQTYEQYF
TRBV28	TRBJ2-1	TRBD2	.	TGTGCCAGCACCCTGGGACTAGCTGAATACAATGAGCAGTTCTTC	CASTLGLAEYNEQFF
TRBV19	TRBJ1-2	.	.	TGTGCCAGTAATTTCCAGACGAGCTATGGCTACACCTTC	CASNFQTSYGYTF
TRBV19	TRBJ2-3	.	.	TGTGCCAGTAGTATAGCGGGAACAGATACGCAGTATTTT	CASSIAGTDTQYF
TRBV10-2	TRBJ1-6	.	.	TGCGCCAGCAGTGAGATCGGGAGCTCACCCCTCCACTTT	CASSEIGSSPLHF
TRBV3-1/TRBV3-2	TRBJ1-4	TRBD1	.	TGTGCCAGCAGCCTTTACAGGGGCCCTGAAAAACTGTTTTTT	CASSLYRGPEKLFF
TRBV4-1	TRBJ2-1	TRBD1	.	TGCGCCAGCAGCCAGATGAGGACAGGGAGCTACAATGAGCAGTTCTTC	CASSQMRTGSYNEQFF